This T cell receptor beta chain originates from a study of cytomegalovirus exposure and HLA in healthy donors. Germline CDR1 and CDR2: MDHEN and SYDVKM. The CDR3 has 12 amino acids. V gave up 4 bases and J gave up 2 bases, with 5 bases separating them. Use of 60 Vbeta and 13 Jbeta primers characterized the PCR. Libraries were prepared by immunoSEQ multiplex PCR; TCRdb keeps only in-frame clonotypes and omits some of them. In all, the sample yields about 64,000 clones. The source is a woman aged 18 to 35 in good health and CMV-seronegative. The specimen sequenced was PBMCs. This chain joins TRBV28 and TRBJ1-1; D not resolved. CDR3 nucleotide sequence: TGTGCCAGCAGTTCCCCAAACACTGAAGCTTTCTTT. Protein sequence: CASSSPNTEAFF.